Listed below are T cell receptor beta chains from one sample, sequenced in a study of blood T cell repertoires in COVID-19. Profiling relied on immunoSEQ multiplex PCR, and the TCRdb table lists in-frame clones only, not all of them. The table shows 150,000 to 170,000 clones, with around 84% occurring only once. The source material was PBMCs or T cells enriched from blood (not recorded which). All receptors come from a man between 45 and 60 years old who had recovered from COVID-19. Each CDR3 is given with its conserved first and last residue. Each record gives: V gene, J gene, D gene, clone size, CDR3 protein, CDR3 DNA. D genes are given only for firm matches. The listing skips clone size in some rows; elsewhere it reads once, few, many or a size class.

v_gene: TRBV7-8
j_gene: TRBJ1-2
d_gene: NA
abundance: NA
CDR3aa: CASSSGPTSYGYTF
CDR3nt: TGTGCCAGCAGCTCGGGACCGACTAGCTATGGCTACACCTTC

v_gene: TRBV13
j_gene: TRBJ1-1
d_gene: TRBD1
abundance: NA
CDR3aa: CASSFRGEGTEAFF
CDR3nt: TGTGCCAGCAGCTTCAGGGGGGAAGGCACTGAAGCTTTCTTT

v_gene: TRBV5-4
j_gene: TRBJ1-1
d_gene: NA
abundance: NA
CDR3aa: CASSLEARVGTEAFF
CDR3nt: TGTGCCAGCAGCTTGGAGGCCAGGGTGGGGACTGAAGCTTTCTTT

v_gene: TRBV9
j_gene: TRBJ2-1
d_gene: TRBD2
abundance: NA
CDR3aa: CASSASGDPNEQFF
CDR3nt: TGTGCCAGCAGCGCTAGCGGAGACCCCAATGAGCAGTTCTTC

v_gene: TRBV5-8
j_gene: TRBJ2-1
d_gene: NA
abundance: NA
CDR3aa: CASSLGRGYYNEQFF
CDR3nt: TGTGCCAGCAGCTTGGGGCGGGGCTACTACAATGAGCAGTTCTTC

v_gene: TRBV7-2
j_gene: TRBJ2-5
d_gene: TRBD2
abundance: NA
CDR3aa: CASSFLAGGRETQYF
CDR3nt: TGTGCCAGCAGCTTCCTAGCGGGGGGGCGAGAGACCCAGTACTTC

v_gene: TRBV7-9
j_gene: TRBJ1-1
d_gene: TRBD1
abundance: NA
CDR3aa: CASSTGVNMNTEAFF
CDR3nt: TGTGCCAGCAGCACAGGGGTCAATATGAACACTGAAGCTTTCTTT

v_gene: TRBV3-1/TRBV3-2
j_gene: TRBJ1-1
d_gene: NA
abundance: NA
CDR3aa: CASSQDIRMDTEAFF
CDR3nt: TGTGCCAGCAGCCAAGATATCAGGATGGACACTGAAGCTTTCTTT

v_gene: TRBV6-5
j_gene: TRBJ2-7
d_gene: NA
abundance: NA
CDR3aa: CASRSPGQGYYEQYF
CDR3nt: TGTGCCAGCAGGAGTCCGGGACAAGGCTACTACGAGCAGTACTTC

v_gene: TRBV5-8
j_gene: TRBJ2-3
d_gene: TRBD1
abundance: NA
CDR3aa: CASRIQGSVSDTQYF
CDR3nt: TGTGCCAGCAGGATACAGGGGAGTGTTTCAGATACGCAGTATTTT

v_gene: TRBV5-5
j_gene: TRBJ2-1
d_gene: TRBD1
abundance: NA
CDR3aa: CASSNRDRGYNEQFF
CDR3nt: TGTGCCAGCAGCAACCGGGACAGGGGTTACAATGAGCAGTTCTTC

v_gene: TRBV5-1
j_gene: TRBJ2-1
d_gene: TRBD2
abundance: few
CDR3aa: CASSLRTSGIYNEQFF
CDR3nt: TGCGCCAGCAGCCTACGGACTAGCGGGATTTACAATGAGCAGTTCTTC

v_gene: TRBV21-1
j_gene: TRBJ1-1
d_gene: NA
abundance: NA
CDR3aa: CASSRDRGLCAFF
CDR3nt: TGTGCCAGCAGCAGAGACAGGGGGCTGTGCGCTTTCTTT

v_gene: TRBV3-1/TRBV3-2
j_gene: TRBJ2-1
d_gene: NA
abundance: once
CDR3aa: CASSLRDTAYNEQFF
CDR3nt: TGTGCCAGCAGCTTACGGGACACAGCCTACAATGAGCAGTTCTTC

v_gene: TRBV19
j_gene: TRBJ2-7
d_gene: NA
abundance: NA
CDR3aa: CASSPQGYEQYF
CDR3nt: TGTGCCAGTAGTCCCCAGGGCTACGAGCAGTACTTC

v_gene: TRBV27
j_gene: TRBJ2-7
d_gene: TRBD1
abundance: NA
CDR3aa: CASSPTGGSYEQYF
CDR3nt: TGTGCCAGCAGTCCTACAGGGGGGTCCTACGAGCAGTACTTC

v_gene: TRBV15
j_gene: TRBJ1-6
d_gene: TRBD1
abundance: NA
CDR3aa: CATSRDNRGSPLHF
CDR3nt: TGTGCCACCAGCAGAGATAACAGGGGTTCACCCCTCCACTTT

v_gene: TRBV19
j_gene: TRBJ1-2
d_gene: NA
abundance: NA
CDR3aa: CASSIADRQTNYGYTF
CDR3nt: TGTGCCAGTAGTATCGCTGACCGACAAACTAACTATGGCTACACCTTC

v_gene: TRBV5-4
j_gene: TRBJ2-5
d_gene: NA
abundance: NA
CDR3aa: CASSHHLRTQVRETQYF
CDR3nt: TGTGCCAGCAGCCACCATTTAAGGACTCAGGTTCGGGAGACCCAGTACTTC

v_gene: TRBV5-1
j_gene: TRBJ2-5
d_gene: NA
abundance: NA
CDR3aa: CASSLGGNQETQYF
CDR3nt: TGCGCCAGCAGCTTGGGAGGAAACCAAGAGACCCAGTACTTC

v_gene: TRBV11-3
j_gene: TRBJ1-2
d_gene: TRBD1
abundance: NA
CDR3aa: CASSPWDRAGGYTF
CDR3nt: TGTGCCAGCAGCCCCTGGGACAGGGCAGGTGGCTACACCTTC

v_gene: TRBV7-9
j_gene: TRBJ1-2
d_gene: NA
abundance: once
CDR3aa: CASSLGGTGIYGYTF
CDR3nt: TGTGCCAGCAGCTTAGGTGGTACAGGTATCTATGGCTACACCTTC

v_gene: TRBV19
j_gene: TRBJ1-1
d_gene: NA
abundance: NA
CDR3aa: CASRNSKNTEAFF
CDR3nt: TGTGCCAGTAGAAACTCCAAGAACACTGAAGCTTTCTTT

v_gene: TRBV29-1
j_gene: TRBJ1-1
d_gene: TRBD1
abundance: NA
CDR3aa: CSARGTGKDTEAFF
CDR3nt: TGCAGCGCCAGAGGGACAGGGAAGGACACTGAAGCTTTCTTT

v_gene: TRBV29-1
j_gene: TRBJ2-1
d_gene: NA
abundance: NA
CDR3aa: CSGTSSREQFF
CDR3nt: TGCAGCGGAACGAGCTCCCGGGAGCAGTTCTTC

v_gene: TRBV7-8
j_gene: TRBJ2-3
d_gene: TRBD2
abundance: once
CDR3aa: CASSPRLAGGVDTQYF
CDR3nt: TGTGCCAGCAGCCCCCGACTAGCGGGGGGGGTAGATACGCAGTATTTT

v_gene: TRBV9
j_gene: TRBJ2-1
d_gene: TRBD2
abundance: NA
CDR3aa: CASSVDPAGGHNNEQFF
CDR3nt: TGTGCCAGCAGCGTAGATCCAGCGGGGGGACACAACAATGAGCAGTTCTTC

v_gene: TRBV7-9
j_gene: TRBJ1-6
d_gene: NA
abundance: NA
CDR3aa: CASSFGSGEVYNSPLHF
CDR3nt: TGTGCCAGCAGCTTCGGGTCAGGGGAAGTTTATAATTCACCCCTCCACTTT

v_gene: TRBV4-1
j_gene: TRBJ2-7
d_gene: NA
abundance: NA
CDR3aa: CASSQAFVGVPTYEQYF
CDR3nt: TGCGCCAGCAGCCAAGCATTCGTCGGGGTCCCCACCTACGAGCAGTACTTC

v_gene: TRBV11-3
j_gene: TRBJ2-7
d_gene: NA
abundance: once
CDR3aa: CASSLRVVQEQYF
CDR3nt: TGTGCCAGCAGCCTGAGGGTCGTACAAGAGCAGTACTTC

v_gene: TRBV15
j_gene: TRBJ1-1
d_gene: TRBD1
abundance: NA
CDR3aa: CATDVGTGGGTEAFF
CDR3nt: TGTGCCACAGACGTTGGGACAGGGGGAGGCACTGAAGCTTTCTTT